The rows below give T cell receptor beta chains drawn from one sample of a study of blood T cell repertoires in COVID-19. Data came from immunoSEQ multiplex PCR; TCRdb stores just in-frame clones and leaves some out. The data show 120,000 or so clones, around two thirds seen once. What was sequenced was peripheral blood. These receptors all come from a woman in her 70s with acute or convalescent COVID-19. The CDR3 runs from the conserved cysteine through the conserved F or W. Fields, in order: J gene, V gene, clone size, CDR3 length, D gene, CDR3 DNA, CDR3 protein. A D gene is named only where the DNA matches it firmly. Size values are once, few and many counts, or a class for expanded clones, and some rows have none.

j_call: TRBJ2-7; v_call: TRBV5-1; clone_size: few; cdr3_length: 14; d_call: -; cdr3_nt: TGCGCCAGCAGCATGCTCGGGGGTAGCTACGAGCAGTACTTC; cdr3_aa: CASSMLGGSYEQYF
j_call: TRBJ1-5; v_call: TRBV4-1; clone_size: few; cdr3_length: 16; d_call: TRBD1; cdr3_nt: TGCGCCAGCAGCCAAGCCCTCGGGACAGGGGCTCCGCCCCAGCATTTT; cdr3_aa: CASSQALGTGAPPQHF
j_call: TRBJ2-7; v_call: TRBV29-1; clone_size: once; cdr3_length: 12; d_call: -; cdr3_nt: TGCAGCGTTGGGGTGGGGCCCTACGAGCAGTACTTC; cdr3_aa: CSVGVGPYEQYF
j_call: TRBJ1-3; v_call: TRBV20-1; clone_size: many; cdr3_length: 11; d_call: -; cdr3_nt: TGCAGTGCGCGGGACGGAAACACCATATATTTT; cdr3_aa: CSARDGNTIYF
j_call: TRBJ1-2; v_call: TRBV12-3/TRBV12-4; clone_size: few; cdr3_length: 12; d_call: -; cdr3_nt: TGTGCCAGCAGTTCAGAGGGTCGAGGCTACACCTTC; cdr3_aa: CASSSEGRGYTF
j_call: TRBJ2-7; v_call: TRBV7-9; clone_size: -; cdr3_length: 11; d_call: TRBD1; cdr3_nt: TGTGCCACCCTTACAGGGGACGAGCAGTACTTC; cdr3_aa: CATLTGDEQYF
j_call: TRBJ2-3; v_call: TRBV6-4; clone_size: -; cdr3_length: 14; d_call: -; cdr3_nt: TGTGCCAGCAGTGACTTGGCCTCCCCAGATACGCAGTATTTT; cdr3_aa: CASSDLASPDTQYF
j_call: TRBJ2-2; v_call: TRBV29-1; clone_size: few; cdr3_length: 13; d_call: TRBD2; cdr3_nt: TGCAGCGCAAGCGGGGGGGCCACCGGGGAGCTGTTTTTT; cdr3_aa: CSASGGATGELFF
j_call: TRBJ1-2; v_call: TRBV7-9; clone_size: many; cdr3_length: 15; d_call: TRBD1; cdr3_nt: TGTGCCAGCAGCTCGTCCGGGACAGGGACAGGTGGCTACACCTTC; cdr3_aa: CASSSSGTGTGGYTF
j_call: TRBJ2-7; v_call: TRBV5-1; clone_size: few; cdr3_length: 15; d_call: -; cdr3_nt: TGCGCCAGCAGCTTCGCGGCAGACCCTACCTACGAGCAGTACTTC; cdr3_aa: CASSFAADPTYEQYF
j_call: TRBJ1-1; v_call: TRBV6-5; clone_size: -; cdr3_length: 15; d_call: -; cdr3_nt: TGTGCCAGCAGAGGATCAGGGGTCTTTAGGACTGAAGCTTTCTTT; cdr3_aa: CASRGSGVFRTEAFF
j_call: TRBJ1-2; v_call: TRBV6-2/TRBV6-3; clone_size: -; cdr3_length: 14; d_call: -; cdr3_nt: TGTGCCAGCAGTGACCGGCGCGGGTTTTATGGCTACACCTTC; cdr3_aa: CASSDRRGFYGYTF
j_call: TRBJ1-2; v_call: TRBV6-5; clone_size: once; cdr3_length: 14; d_call: TRBD1; cdr3_nt: TGTGCCAGCAGTTACCACAGGGGCGGCTATGGCTACACCTTC; cdr3_aa: CASSYHRGGYGYTF
j_call: TRBJ2-7; v_call: TRBV14; clone_size: -; cdr3_length: 21; d_call: TRBD2; cdr3_nt: TGTGCCAGCAGCCAAGAAACTTTGTGGGGACTAGCGGGACTCAGCTCCTACGAGCAGTACTTC; cdr3_aa: CASSQETLWGLAGLSSYEQYF
j_call: TRBJ1-6; v_call: TRBV6-6; clone_size: -; cdr3_length: 14; d_call: -; cdr3_nt: TGTGCCAGCAGTTCCCCTGGACTAAATTCACCCCTCCACTTT; cdr3_aa: CASSSPGLNSPLHF
j_call: TRBJ2-3; v_call: TRBV28; clone_size: -; cdr3_length: 15; d_call: TRBD1; cdr3_nt: TGTGCCAGCAGTTTAGGGACAGGGGTCACAGATACGCAGTATTTT; cdr3_aa: CASSLGTGVTDTQYF
j_call: TRBJ1-1; v_call: TRBV12-3/TRBV12-4; clone_size: -; cdr3_length: 13; d_call: -; cdr3_nt: TGTGCCAGCAAACCAGGGGTGAACACTGAAGCTTTCTTT; cdr3_aa: CASKPGVNTEAFF
j_call: TRBJ1-2; v_call: TRBV19; clone_size: -; cdr3_length: 15; d_call: TRBD1; cdr3_nt: TGTGCCAGTAGTATAAGCGGACAGGGGCACTATGGCTACACCTTC; cdr3_aa: CASSISGQGHYGYTF
j_call: TRBJ1-2; v_call: TRBV7-2; clone_size: -; cdr3_length: 14; d_call: -; cdr3_nt: TGTGCCAGCAGCTGGACAGATACTAACTATGGCTACACCTTC; cdr3_aa: CASSWTDTNYGYTF
j_call: TRBJ2-3; v_call: TRBV6-5; clone_size: -; cdr3_length: 11; d_call: -; cdr3_nt: TGTGCCAGCACCAACACAGATACGCAGTATTTT; cdr3_aa: CASTNTDTQYF
j_call: TRBJ1-2; v_call: TRBV9; clone_size: -; cdr3_length: 16; d_call: -; cdr3_nt: TGTGCCAGCAGCATCCGGGCCGAGGGAGGCATGGATGGCTACACCTTC; cdr3_aa: CASSIRAEGGMDGYTF
j_call: TRBJ2-2; v_call: TRBV27; clone_size: -; cdr3_length: 18; d_call: TRBD1; cdr3_nt: TGTGCCAGCAGTACCAAGACAGGGGGCGCCTTGAGGGCCGGGGAGCTGTTTTTT; cdr3_aa: CASSTKTGGALRAGELFF
j_call: TRBJ2-7; v_call: TRBV5-5; clone_size: -; cdr3_length: 15; d_call: -; cdr3_nt: TGTGCCAGCAGCCTCCACGGAGATTACCCGTACGAGCAGTACTTC; cdr3_aa: CASSLHGDYPYEQYF
j_call: TRBJ1-2; v_call: TRBV4-1; clone_size: -; cdr3_length: 14; d_call: TRBD1; cdr3_nt: TGCGCCAGCAGCCAAGATCAAGGGGGCGGTGGCTACACCTTC; cdr3_aa: CASSQDQGGGGYTF
j_call: TRBJ2-1; v_call: TRBV2; clone_size: few; cdr3_length: 15; d_call: -; cdr3_nt: TGTGCCAGCACTCAAACAAGGAGTCCCTACAATGAGCAGTTCTTC; cdr3_aa: CASTQTRSPYNEQFF
j_call: TRBJ1-3; v_call: TRBV19; clone_size: few; cdr3_length: 17; d_call: TRBD1; cdr3_nt: TGTGCCAGTAAAGGTATCGATCACAGGGGCAACGGAAACACCATATATTTT; cdr3_aa: CASKGIDHRGNGNTIYF
j_call: TRBJ1-4; v_call: TRBV7-2; clone_size: -; cdr3_length: 13; d_call: TRBD1; cdr3_nt: TGTGCCAGCAGCCCAAATCCGGGACAGAGCTTGTTTTTT; cdr3_aa: CASSPNPGQSLFF
j_call: TRBJ1-1; v_call: TRBV19; clone_size: -; cdr3_length: 14; d_call: -; cdr3_nt: TGTGCCAGTAGTATAGACAGTGGGAACACTGAAGCTTTCTTT; cdr3_aa: CASSIDSGNTEAFF
j_call: TRBJ2-1; v_call: TRBV29-1; clone_size: -; cdr3_length: 16; d_call: -; cdr3_nt: TGCAGCGTTGAATCCCCGGGACTCGCCCTAGGGAATGAGCAGTTCTTC; cdr3_aa: CSVESPGLALGNEQFF
j_call: TRBJ2-3; v_call: TRBV7-9; clone_size: few; cdr3_length: 11; d_call: -; cdr3_nt: TGTGCCAGCAGCCCCCAGGATACGCAGTATTTT; cdr3_aa: CASSPQDTQYF
j_call: TRBJ1-2; v_call: TRBV5-3; clone_size: -; cdr3_length: 13; d_call: -; cdr3_nt: TGTGCCAGAAGCCAGGACATTAACTATGGCTACACCTTC; cdr3_aa: CARSQDINYGYTF
j_call: TRBJ1-1; v_call: TRBV28; clone_size: -; cdr3_length: 14; d_call: TRBD1; cdr3_nt: TGTGCCAGCAAGACAGGGGGTATGAACACTGAAGCTTTCTTT; cdr3_aa: CASKTGGMNTEAFF
j_call: TRBJ2-7; v_call: TRBV7-3; clone_size: -; cdr3_length: 13; d_call: -; cdr3_nt: TGTGCCAGCAGCTTAACGTCGGGATACGAGCAGTACTTC; cdr3_aa: CASSLTSGYEQYF
j_call: TRBJ1-5; v_call: TRBV3-1/TRBV3-2; clone_size: once; cdr3_length: 14; d_call: -; cdr3_nt: TGTGCCAGCAGTCACGGGACAAATAATCAGCCCCAGCATTTT; cdr3_aa: CASSHGTNNQPQHF
j_call: TRBJ1-2; v_call: TRBV19; clone_size: -; cdr3_length: 13; d_call: TRBD1; cdr3_nt: TGTGCCAGTAGTATGACAGGGACTGTCGGCTACACCTTC; cdr3_aa: CASSMTGTVGYTF
j_call: TRBJ1-1; v_call: TRBV6-2/TRBV6-3; clone_size: -; cdr3_length: 14; d_call: -; cdr3_nt: TGTGCCAGCAGTTACTACAGGGCGAACACTGAAGCTTTCTTT; cdr3_aa: CASSYYRANTEAFF
j_call: TRBJ2-5; v_call: TRBV5-1; clone_size: -; cdr3_length: 14; d_call: TRBD2; cdr3_nt: TGCGCCAGCAGCTTCGGGACTAGCGAAGAGACCCAGTACTTC; cdr3_aa: CASSFGTSEETQYF
j_call: TRBJ1-2; v_call: TRBV2; clone_size: -; cdr3_length: 13; d_call: -; cdr3_nt: TGTGCCAGCAGTGAAAGGGGTTTAGATGGCTACACCTTC; cdr3_aa: CASSERGLDGYTF
j_call: TRBJ1-1; v_call: TRBV11-3; clone_size: -; cdr3_length: 13; d_call: -; cdr3_nt: TGTGCCAGCAGCTACAATGAGGGCACTGAAGCTTTCTTT; cdr3_aa: CASSYNEGTEAFF
j_call: TRBJ2-1; v_call: TRBV28; clone_size: few; cdr3_length: 19; d_call: TRBD2; cdr3_nt: TGTGCCAGCAGTCCACCGGGACTAGCGGGAGCGGGGTCCTACAATGAGCAGTTCTTC; cdr3_aa: CASSPPGLAGAGSYNEQFF
j_call: TRBJ1-1; v_call: TRBV5-1; clone_size: -; cdr3_length: 16; d_call: TRBD1; cdr3_nt: TGCGCCAGCAGCTTGGGAGGTAGGGGGCGTAACACTGAAGCTTTCTTT; cdr3_aa: CASSLGGRGRNTEAFF
j_call: TRBJ2-7; v_call: TRBV12-3/TRBV12-4; clone_size: -; cdr3_length: 12; d_call: TRBD1; cdr3_nt: TGTGCCAGCAGTCGACAGGGAAACGAGCAGTACTTC; cdr3_aa: CASSRQGNEQYF
j_call: TRBJ1-1; v_call: TRBV14; clone_size: -; cdr3_length: 14; d_call: -; cdr3_nt: TGTGCCAGCAGCCGCAACAGGGTTAATCCTGAAGCTTTCTTT; cdr3_aa: CASSRNRVNPEAFF
j_call: TRBJ2-1; v_call: TRBV19; clone_size: -; cdr3_length: 18; d_call: TRBD2; cdr3_nt: TGTGCCAGTAGAGTAAGGGCTAGCGGGAGGGGGATGGGGAATGAGCAGTTCTTC; cdr3_aa: CASRVRASGRGMGNEQFF
j_call: TRBJ1-5; v_call: TRBV6-2/TRBV6-3; clone_size: -; cdr3_length: 19; d_call: TRBD1; cdr3_nt: TGTGCCAGCAGTTGGGCTAGAACCAGGGGGCGATGGGACAATCAGCCCCAGCATTTT; cdr3_aa: CASSWARTRGRWDNQPQHF
j_call: TRBJ1-3; v_call: TRBV9; clone_size: few; cdr3_length: 13; d_call: -; cdr3_nt: TGTGCCAGCAGCGCCGAAGAGGGAAACACCATATATTTT; cdr3_aa: CASSAEEGNTIYF
j_call: TRBJ1-2; v_call: TRBV7-2; clone_size: -; cdr3_length: 13; d_call: -; cdr3_nt: TGTGCCAGCAGCCGCGGGGTAGCGGATGGCTACACCTTC; cdr3_aa: CASSRGVADGYTF